The entry below describes one TCR beta chain. Its antigen remains unidentified. Pooled in the analysis were second doses at about 4 or about 12 weeks. This record comes from a study of T cell responses to AZD1222 COVID-19 vaccine. Study-wide points: Vaccination with two AZD1222 doses was followed by a rise in Spike-specific TCR breadth and depth. Repertoires in all cases were sampled only once the peak T cell response had passed. Only five to seven AZD1222 recipients tested seropositive at baseline.

Germline lookup yields CDR1 MDHEN and CDR2 SYDVKM. The CDR3 contains 16 residues. V lost 5 bases and J 6 bases, leaving 23 bases between the germline ends. Profiling relied on immunoSEQ multiplex PCR, and the TCRdb table lists in-frame clones only, not all of them. The sample has about 140,000 clones, 85% to 95% seen once. V is TRBV28 and J is TRBJ2-7, with a weak D call TRBD1 (6 bases). This clonotype originated in an adult who received the AZD1222 COVID-19 vaccine. The sequencing here drew on peripheral blood, taken 28 days after the second AZD1222 dose. The CDR3 nucleotides are TGTGCCAGCAGTCTAGACTCGGACAGTACTAGGCTCGAGCAGTACTTC. Translating it yields CASSLDSDSTRLEQYF.